The rows below give T cell receptor beta chains drawn from one sample of a study of shared clonotypes between healthy human individuals. Profiled with immunoSEQ multiplex PCR; TCRdb holds only in-frame clones, not every one. The data show roughly 170,000 clones, with approximately 62% seen just once and about 10% held by the top ten. The sequenced sample was memory CD4+ T cells sorted from blood. The receptors originated from a man between 25 and 39 years old in good health. CDR3s include the opening cysteine and the closing phenylalanine or tryptophan. The D gene is left open where the match is weak. The size field is filled for only some rows; it gives once, few, many or a size class.

j_call: TRBJ2-4
v_call: TRBV7-9
clone_size: NA
d_call: TRBD2
cdr3_nt: TGTGCCAGCAGCTCAGCGGGGTCGGCCAAAAACATTCAGTACTTC
cdr3_aa: CASSSAGSAKNIQYF

j_call: TRBJ2-7
v_call: TRBV6-5
clone_size: NA
d_call: TRBD2
cdr3_nt: TGTGCCAGCAGTGTACTAGCGGGAGATGACGAGCAGTACTTC
cdr3_aa: CASSVLAGDDEQYF

j_call: TRBJ2-3
v_call: TRBV19
clone_size: few
d_call: NA
cdr3_nt: TGTGCCAGTAGTATGACAGTTTCCACCGGAGATACGCAGTATTTT
cdr3_aa: CASSMTVSTGDTQYF

j_call: TRBJ2-2
v_call: TRBV5-1
clone_size: few
d_call: NA
cdr3_nt: TGCGCCAGCAGCCGGACGGACAACACCGGGGAGCTGTTTTTT
cdr3_aa: CASSRTDNTGELFF

j_call: TRBJ2-1
v_call: TRBV9
clone_size: once
d_call: TRBD1
cdr3_nt: TGTGCCAGCAGCCGGACAGGGGAAAACAATGAGCAGTTCTTC
cdr3_aa: CASSRTGENNEQFF

j_call: TRBJ2-1
v_call: TRBV6-5
clone_size: NA
d_call: NA
cdr3_nt: TGTGCCAGCACCACAGGGAGGGGTGAGCAGTTCTTC
cdr3_aa: CASTTGRGEQFF

j_call: TRBJ2-4
v_call: TRBV5-1
clone_size: NA
d_call: TRBD1
cdr3_nt: TGCGCCAGCAGCTTGGACAGGGGACAAAGCATTCAGTACTTC
cdr3_aa: CASSLDRGQSIQYF

j_call: TRBJ2-7
v_call: TRBV2
clone_size: NA
d_call: NA
cdr3_nt: TGTGCCAGCAGTGAAGCGGGACCGGGGGAGCAGTACTTC
cdr3_aa: CASSEAGPGEQYF

j_call: TRBJ2-7
v_call: TRBV7-2
clone_size: NA
d_call: TRBD2
cdr3_nt: TGTGCCAGCAGCTTAGTCGCTAGCGGGAGGGCTCTTTTGGGTGAGCAGTACTTC
cdr3_aa: CASSLVASGRALLGEQYF

j_call: TRBJ2-1
v_call: TRBV11-3
clone_size: NA
d_call: NA
cdr3_nt: TGTGCCAGCAGCTTAGGCCAGGGATGGGGCAATGAGCAGTTCTTC
cdr3_aa: CASSLGQGWGNEQFF

j_call: TRBJ2-1
v_call: TRBV19
clone_size: NA
d_call: TRBD2
cdr3_nt: TGTGCCAGTAGGAACTACCGGACTAGCGGGGGGACCTACAATGAGCAGTTCTTC
cdr3_aa: CASRNYRTSGGTYNEQFF

j_call: TRBJ2-2
v_call: TRBV7-8
clone_size: NA
d_call: NA
cdr3_nt: TGTGCCAGCAGCCTATCCTCCCGAACAGGGTGGGGCGGGGAGCTGTTTTTT
cdr3_aa: CASSLSSRTGWGGELFF

j_call: TRBJ2-3
v_call: TRBV7-9
clone_size: NA
d_call: NA
cdr3_nt: TGTGCCAGCAGCTTGAGGGCCGGGAGTGACACAGATACGCAGTATTTT
cdr3_aa: CASSLRAGSDTDTQYF

j_call: TRBJ2-5
v_call: TRBV5-1
clone_size: NA
d_call: NA
cdr3_nt: TGCGCCAGCAGCCCCGGCGGGACACAAGAGACCCAGTACTTC
cdr3_aa: CASSPGGTQETQYF

j_call: TRBJ2-1
v_call: TRBV5-1
clone_size: NA
d_call: TRBD2
cdr3_nt: TGCGCCAGCAGCTTGCCGCTAGCGGGAGTCCACAATGAGCAGTTCTTC
cdr3_aa: CASSLPLAGVHNEQFF

j_call: TRBJ2-5
v_call: TRBV9
clone_size: NA
d_call: NA
cdr3_nt: TGTGCCAGCAACCCCCAGGGGCACGGGGAGGCCCAGTACTTC
cdr3_aa: CASNPQGHGEAQYF

j_call: TRBJ2-5
v_call: TRBV2
clone_size: NA
d_call: NA
cdr3_nt: TGTGCCAGCAGTGACGGTGGCACGGGGTCGGGGGAGACCCAGTACTTC
cdr3_aa: CASSDGGTGSGETQYF

j_call: TRBJ2-1
v_call: TRBV29-1
clone_size: NA
d_call: TRBD1
cdr3_nt: TGCAGCGTGGGGACAGTAAATGAGCAGTTCTTC
cdr3_aa: CSVGTVNEQFF

j_call: TRBJ2-1
v_call: TRBV27
clone_size: NA
d_call: TRBD2
cdr3_nt: TGTGCCAGCAGAAGGTTGGGGGAGGGCCTCAATGAGCAGTTCTTC
cdr3_aa: CASRRLGEGLNEQFF

j_call: TRBJ2-1
v_call: TRBV5-1
clone_size: NA
d_call: NA
cdr3_nt: TGCGCCAGCAGCTCCGGCCCGCTGGACAATGAGCAGTTCTTC
cdr3_aa: CASSSGPLDNEQFF

j_call: TRBJ2-3
v_call: TRBV11-2
clone_size: NA
d_call: TRBD2
cdr3_nt: TGTGCCAGCAGCGCCCAGACTAGCAGTGATACGCAGTATTTT
cdr3_aa: CASSAQTSSDTQYF

j_call: TRBJ1-2
v_call: TRBV5-4
clone_size: NA
d_call: NA
cdr3_nt: TGTGCCAGCACCCCCAGGAGCAGGGGCCAAAACTATGGCTACACCTTC
cdr3_aa: CASTPRSRGQNYGYTF

j_call: TRBJ2-3
v_call: TRBV13
clone_size: NA
d_call: TRBD2
cdr3_nt: TGTGCCAGCAGCTTGGAAGGACTAGCGGGCCTCTCTAGCACAGATACGCAGTATTTT
cdr3_aa: CASSLEGLAGLSSTDTQYF

j_call: TRBJ2-1
v_call: TRBV5-6
clone_size: NA
d_call: NA
cdr3_nt: TGTGCCAGCACACCTGGACTGCCGTCAAATGAGCAGTTCTTC
cdr3_aa: CASTPGLPSNEQFF

j_call: TRBJ2-3
v_call: TRBV4-1
clone_size: few
d_call: NA
cdr3_nt: TGCGCCAGCAGTCAACGGGACGGTGGTGTGGATACGCAGTATTTT
cdr3_aa: CASSQRDGGVDTQYF

j_call: TRBJ2-7
v_call: TRBV28
clone_size: NA
d_call: NA
cdr3_nt: TGTGCCAGCAGTCCGCCCGGGGTGGATGAGCAGTACTTC
cdr3_aa: CASSPPGVDEQYF

j_call: TRBJ2-3
v_call: TRBV7-3
clone_size: NA
d_call: NA
cdr3_nt: TGTGCCAGCAGCTTAGGTCCGGGAACAGATACGCAGTATTTT
cdr3_aa: CASSLGPGTDTQYF

j_call: TRBJ1-5
v_call: TRBV5-8
clone_size: NA
d_call: NA
cdr3_nt: TGTGCCAGCAGCTTGGCCGGGGACAGCAATCAGCCCCAGCATTTT
cdr3_aa: CASSLAGDSNQPQHF

j_call: TRBJ2-7
v_call: TRBV29-1
clone_size: NA
d_call: NA
cdr3_nt: TGCAGCGTTGAGTTGGCCGACACCGGCTACGAGCAGTACTTC
cdr3_aa: CSVELADTGYEQYF

j_call: TRBJ2-7
v_call: TRBV5-4
clone_size: NA
d_call: NA
cdr3_nt: TGTGCCAGCAGCTTGGAAGGACGGATCACCCCGGGGGAGCAGTACTTC
cdr3_aa: CASSLEGRITPGEQYF

j_call: TRBJ1-4
v_call: TRBV2
clone_size: NA
d_call: NA
cdr3_nt: TGTGCCAGCAGGCAGGGTACTCAAAAACTGTTTTTT
cdr3_aa: CASRQGTQKLFF

j_call: TRBJ1-1
v_call: TRBV10-2
clone_size: NA
d_call: NA
cdr3_nt: TGCGCCAGCAGTGAGTCCCAGGGAGGAGCTTTCTTT
cdr3_aa: CASSESQGGAFF

j_call: TRBJ2-1
v_call: TRBV19
clone_size: NA
d_call: TRBD2
cdr3_nt: TGTGCCAGTAGTATGGTTTGGACTAGCGGGAACAATGAGCAGTTCTTC
cdr3_aa: CASSMVWTSGNNEQFF

j_call: TRBJ2-7
v_call: TRBV7-6
clone_size: NA
d_call: NA
cdr3_nt: TGTGCCAGCAGCCACCAGGAGACACCCTACGAGCAGTACTTC
cdr3_aa: CASSHQETPYEQYF

j_call: TRBJ2-7
v_call: TRBV28
clone_size: NA
d_call: TRBD2
cdr3_nt: TGTGCCAGCAGTGTTAGCGGGAACTACTACGAGCAGTACTTC
cdr3_aa: CASSVSGNYYEQYF

j_call: TRBJ2-7
v_call: TRBV5-1
clone_size: NA
d_call: TRBD2
cdr3_nt: TGCGCCAGCAGCCCTGGGACTAGCGGGACCTACGAGCAGTACTTC
cdr3_aa: CASSPGTSGTYEQYF

j_call: TRBJ1-5
v_call: TRBV6-6
clone_size: NA
d_call: NA
cdr3_nt: TGTGCCAGCAGTTACATGGGTCAGCCCCAGCATTTT
cdr3_aa: CASSYMGQPQHF

j_call: TRBJ1-2
v_call: TRBV5-1
clone_size: NA
d_call: NA
cdr3_nt: TGCGCCAGCAGGGCTACTGAATATGGCTACACCTTC
cdr3_aa: CASRATEYGYTF

j_call: TRBJ2-1
v_call: TRBV10-3
clone_size: NA
d_call: NA
cdr3_nt: TGTGCCATCAAAACGGGAGAGATTCGGAATGAGCAGTTCTTC
cdr3_aa: CAIKTGEIRNEQFF